The TCR beta chain under discussion was sequenced for a study of T cell responses to AZD1222 COVID-19 vaccine. Study-wide context: Recipients boosted at about 4 weeks or about 12 weeks are pooled. Points from the study as a whole: Only a handful of AZD1222 recipients tested seropositive at baseline. There were mostly white British donors and more females than males, and clonal diversity was possibly underestimated. Sampled repertoires all dated from after the peak T cell response.

Clones were sequenced by immunoSEQ multiplex PCR, and TCRdb holds only the in-frame ones, with some missing. The sample carries about 110,000 clones, roughly 90% recorded once. Note on this clone: Its target is unknown.

Germline CDR1 is SGHNT and CDR2 is YYREEE (reference sequence). Trimming cost V 0 bases and J 2 bases; bases outside gene matches: 14. This CDR3 comprises 20 residues. This specimen consisted of peripheral blood, obtained on day 0 of AZD1222 vaccination. The receptor's source is an adult in good health. The chain joins TRBV5-4 to TRBJ2-7; 13 bases fit TRBD2. The CDR3 DNA is TGTGCCAGCAGCTTGGGGTGGACTAGCGGGAGAAATCGAGTCCCCTACGAGCAGTACTTC. Translated: CASSLGWTSGRNRVPYEQYF.